Following are 30 T cell receptor beta chains from one sample sequenced in a study of early T cells in non-severe SARS-CoV-2 infection. TCRdb independently ran MiXCR on the 5' RACE reads; one entry per CDR3 protein. Here the sample spans tens of thousands of distinct CDR3 sequences, under 7.5% being singletons. Material for sequencing was whole blood. These receptors were obtained from an adult who was a healthcare worker with PCR-confirmed SARS-CoV-2 infection or an uninfected control (not recorded which).

There are a few counts of this clonotype. The V gene is TRBV27, the J gene TRBJ2-2; unclear D gene. Trimming pared 9 bases from V and 10 bases from J, leaving 9 bases between. Germline assignment: CDR1 MNHEY and CDR2 SMNVEV (reference sequence). The CDR3 has 10 amino acids. In DNA, the CDR3 is TGTGCCAGAAGCATCGCGGAGCTGTTTTTT. Translated, it gives CARSIAELFF.

Only a few counts were recorded for this clonotype. The rearrangement joins TRBV4-2 to TRBJ2-3; the D is unclear. Germline-derived CDR1 and CDR2 are LGHNA and YNFKEQ. This CDR3 region has 17 residues. The V end lost 1 base, the J end lost 3 bases, and 17 bases lay between the germline ends. CDR3 coding DNA: TGTGCCAGCAGCCAAGTAACTTCGCCTAGTCTGACAGATACGCAGTATTTT. Translation gives CASSQVTSPSLTDTQYF.

There are many counts of this clonotype. This chain uses TRBV7-9 with TRBJ1-1; D uncertain. Per the germline V gene, CDR1 is SEHNR and CDR2 is FQNEAQ (reference sequence). V lost 2 bases and J 1 base, leaving 2 bases between the germline ends. The CDR3 has 12 residues. In nucleotides, the CDR3 is TGTGCCAGCAGCTTACAGAACACTGAAGCTTTCTTT. It translates to CASSLQNTEAFF.

This clonotype was seen ten or more times. This chain connects TRBV12-3 or TRBV12-4 to TRBJ1-2; D not certain. The CDR3 loop spans 13 amino acids. Trimming took 6 bases from V and 7 from J, leaving 15 bases between them. The CDR3 reads CASRPANQRGYTF. The DNA for the CDR3 is TGTGCCAGCAGACCAGCCAACCAGCGTGGCTACACCTTC.

This chain connects TRBV4-1 to TRBJ2-7, with D uncertain. The V gene's germline CDR1 is MGHRA and CDR2 YSYEKL. CDR3 length equals 12 residues. V was shortened by 1 base and J by 5 bases, with 6 bases between the two germline ends. The CDR3 protein is CASSQAANEQYF. The CDR3 bases are TGCGCCAGCAGCCAAGCGGCAAACGAGCAGTACTTC.

On this clonotype: One base away lies a much larger clone, so this may be a sequencing read error. The rearrangement joins TRBV6-6 to TRBJ1-2, with D possibly being TRBD1 (5 bases). The CDR3 has 14 amino acids. Germline lookup yields CDR1 MNHNY and CDR2 SVGAGI (reference sequence). Written as DNA, the CDR3 is TGTGCCAGCAGTTACGGGGGGAGCGGCTATTGCTACACCTTC. Translated: CASSYGGSGYCYTF.

This clonotype was counted only a few times. The rearrangement links TRBV15 to TRBJ1-2; TRBD1 agrees at 12 bases. The CDR3 length is 15 residues. The V and J ends lost 3 bases and 4 bases, in that order; junction bases with no gene match: 3. CDR1 and CDR2 from the germline V gene are LNHNV and YYDKDF (reference sequence). This chain's CDR3 is CATSRAGQGAYGYTF. DNA of the CDR3: TGTGCCACCAGCAGGGCGGGACAGGGGGCCTATGGCTACACCTTC.

The table lists this clonotype with a few counts. This chain links TRBV30 with TRBJ2-6; no firm D call. CDR1 is GTSNPN, CDR2 SVGIG, per germline (reference sequence). Trimming removed 0 bases at V and 4 bases at J, with 7 bases between. There are 14 residues in the CDR3. The CDR3 sequence is CAWSVSLGANVLTF. In DNA, the CDR3 is TGTGCCTGGAGTGTGTCCTTGGGGGCCAACGTCCTGACTTTC. The variable domain in full, completed from reference TRBV30 and TRBJ2-6, reads SQTIHQWPATLVQPVGSPLSLECTVEGTSNPNLYWYRQAAGRGLQLLFYSVGIGQISSEVPQNLSASRPQDRQFILSSKKLLLSDSGFYLCAWSVSLGANVLTFGAGSRLTVL.

CDR3 amino acids: CASSSPGQGYEQYF. CDR3 DNA sequence: TGTGCCAGCAGCTCTCCGGGACAGGGGTACGAGCAGTACTTC. This rearrangement joins TRBV7-9 to TRBJ2-7; 10 positions match TRBD1. The V segment lost 4 bases and the J segment 4 bases; nucleotides outside the gene matches: 4. Germline values: CDR1 SEHNR, CDR2 FQNEAQ (reference sequence). The CDR3 runs to 14 residues.

This clonotype was found many times. The rearrangement joins TRBV9 to TRBJ2-7; D possibly corresponds to TRBD2 (6 bases). Germline V gives CDR1 SGDLS, CDR2 YYNGEE. CDR3 length: 13 amino acids. Trimming pared 4 bases from V and 6 bases from J, leaving 14 bases between. The CDR3 DNA reads TGTGCCAGCAGCTTTAATGGGGAGGCCGAGCAGTACTTC. Encoded protein: CASSFNGEAEQYF.

This clonotype has ten or more counts. The chain links TRBV5-6 to TRBJ2-7; 7 bases are shared with TRBD2. CDR1 and CDR2 from the germline V gene are SGHDT and YYEEEE. The CDR3 sequence is 16 residues long. V trimming: 0 bases; J trimming: 0 bases; junction bases outside the gene matches: 6. CDR3 in DNA: TGTGCCAGCAGCTTGGGGCTAGCGGTAATCTCCTACGAGCAGTACTTC. It encodes CASSLGLAVISYEQYF.

This clonotype was counted a few times. V usage is TRBV7-9 and J usage is TRBJ1-5; 7 bases line up with TRBD1. J was trimmed by 3 bases and V by 4 bases; bases with no gene match: 6. CDR3 length: 15 amino acids. Germline values: CDR1 SEHNR, CDR2 FQNEAQ (reference sequence). The CDR3 sequence is CASSSADRVNQPQHF. CDR3 DNA: TGTGCCAGCAGCTCAGCTGACAGGGTCAATCAGCCCCAGCATTTT.

This clonotype was counted at least ten times. The chain links TRBV11-3 to TRBJ2-7; a weak D match, TRBD2 (7 bases). CDR3 length: 13 amino acids. CDR1 and CDR2 (germline): SGHNT, YENEEA. Trimming pared 6 bases from V and 7 bases from J, leaving 16 bases between. This CDR3 reads CASSWSGGQEQYF. The CDR3 nucleotides are TGTGCCAGCAGTTGGTCGGGGGGACAAGAGCAGTACTTC.

This clonotype turned up a few times. J is TRBJ2-7 and V is TRBV6-2 or TRBV6-3; 7 bases map to TRBD2. The CDR3 totals 16 residues. V shed 6 bases and J 0 bases; nucleotides not matched to a gene: 11. Looked up from germline, CDR1 is MNHEY and CDR2 is SVGEGT. The CDR3 bases are TGTGCCAGCAGCCCGGTAGCGGGTAAGAGCTCCTACGAGCAGTACTTC. Its translation: CASSPVAGKSSYEQYF.

The chain links TRBV7-2 to TRBJ2-7; 7 bases line up with TRBD2. Per the germline V gene, CDR1 is SGHTA and CDR2 is FQGNSA. CDR3 length: 13 residues. After removal of 2 bases from V and 11 bases from J, the junction contained 9 bases not matched to a gene. The CDR3 DNA reads TGTGCCAGCAGCTTACTTAGGGACGGGAGGAAGTACTTC. This encodes CASSLLRDGRKYF.

The V gene is TRBV27, the J gene TRBJ1-2, with no clear D. Trimming removed 7 bases from V and 2 bases from J, with 17 bases in between. CDR3 size: 15 residues. Germline values: CDR1 MNHEY, CDR2 SMNVEV (reference sequence). CDR3 sequence reads: CASKPPHAGNYGYTF. DNA of the CDR3: TGTGCCAGCAAGCCCCCCCACGCGGGGAACTATGGCTACACCTTC.

This clonotype showed up many times. This rearrangement joins TRBV25-1 to TRBJ1-1; 8 bases map to TRBD1. Germline lookup yields CDR1 MGHDK and CDR2 SYGVNS. V shed 8 bases, J shed 3 bases, and the junction held 8 bases outside the gene matches. The CDR3 length is 14 residues. CDR3 bases: TGTGCCAGCGTTCCTGCGACAGGGGACACTGAAGCTTTCTTT. Encoded protein: CASVPATGDTEAFF.

This clonotype was recorded many times. The chain employs TRBV7-9 and TRBJ2-3; D is ambiguous. Germline V gene sequence: CDR1 SEHNR, CDR2 FQNEAQ (reference sequence). V lost 8 bases to trimming and J lost 3 bases, with 12 bases between them. The CDR3 covers 13 residues. The CDR3 sequence: CASADLGTDTQYF. CDR3 nucleotides: TGTGCCAGCGCGGATCTCGGAACAGATACGCAGTATTTT.

This clonotype showed up just once. V gene TRBV7-2 combines with J gene TRBJ2-3, with D perhaps matching TRBD2 (6 bases). V lost 5 bases, J lost 6 bases, and 15 bases lay in between. CDR1 and CDR2 from the germline V gene are SGHTA and FQGNSA. The CDR3 length is 14 residues. CDR3 loop: CASSPARAGDTQYF. DNA for the CDR3: TGTGCCAGCAGCCCAGCTAGGGCGGGGGATACGCAGTATTTT.

The chain has TRBV13 and TRBJ1-2; D ambiguous. CDR3 length: 13 residues. Looked up from germline, CDR1 is PRHDT and CDR2 is FYEKMQ (reference sequence). The V gene lost 1 base and the J gene lost 4 bases, with 7 bases spanning the gap. DNA for the CDR3: TGTGCCAGCAGCTTAGAGGTGACCTATGGCTACACCTTC. Amino acid sequence: CASSLEVTYGYTF.

At least ten counts were recorded for this clonotype. The chain combines TRBV12-3 or TRBV12-4 with TRBJ2-7; TRBD1 might be the D (6 bases). Trimming removed 5 bases from V and 3 bases from J, with 14 bases in between. The CDR3 is 14 amino acids. CDR3 protein: CASSTGKGIYEQYF. The DNA for the CDR3 is TGTGCCAGCAGTACAGGGAAGGGGATCTACGAGCAGTACTTC.

V and J are TRBV4-3 and TRBJ1-4; no clear D. The CDR3 has 14 amino acids. The ends were cut back, 0 bases at V and 6 bases at J, with 8 bases in the middle. Per germline, CDR1 LGHNA and CDR2 YSLEER. CDR3 region: CASSQDKGYEKLFF. In nucleotides, the CDR3 is TGCGCCAGCAGCCAAGATAAAGGGTATGAAAAACTGTTTTTT.

The gene calls are TRBV6-5 and TRBJ1-6; D ambiguous. This CDR3 has 17 residues. V gave up 0 bases and J gave up 10 bases, with 19 bases separating them. In germline, CDR1 is MNHEY, CDR2 SVGAGI. CDR3 DNA: TGTGCCAGCAGTTACTCGCTGGGGTTGGTGGATGACTCACCCCTCCACTTT. It codes for CASSYSLGLVDDSPLHF.

This clonotype was detected ten times or more. The chain carries TRBV7-9 and TRBJ2-2, with a tentative D call TRBD1 (6 bases). V was trimmed by 4 bases and J by 8 bases, leaving 11 bases between them. This CDR3 contains 13 residues. Per the germline V gene, CDR1 is SEHNR and CDR2 is FQNEAQ (reference sequence). CDR3 DNA: TGTGCCAGCAGCTCTAACAGGGAAGGGGAGCTGTTTTTT. This translates into CASSSNREGELFF.

This clonotype was counted at least ten times. V usage is TRBV30 and J usage is TRBJ2-7, with 11 bases lining up with TRBD1. V lost 1 base and J lost 3; bases outside the gene matches: 2. Germline V gives CDR1 GTSNPN, CDR2 SVGIG (reference sequence). The CDR3 is 14 residues long. This chain's CDR3 is CAWSGDRGIYEQYF. The CDR3 DNA reads as TGTGCCTGGAGTGGGGACAGGGGGATCTACGAGCAGTACTTC.

This clonotype has more than one count but fewer than ten. V gene TRBV5-1 combines with J gene TRBJ2-7; D may correspond to TRBD1 or TRBD2 (5 bases each). The CDR3 loop spans 16 amino acids. Trimming took off 0 bases at V and 0 bases at J, with 13 bases between the two ends. Germline CDR1 and CDR2: SGHRS and YFSETQ. CDR3 amino acids: CASSLGLGTDSYEQYF. DNA of the CDR3: TGCGCCAGCAGCTTGGGACTCGGGACGGACTCCTACGAGCAGTACTTC.

The chain carries TRBV7-9 and TRBJ1-2; TRBD1 aligns across 8 bases. Trimming removed 3 bases from V and 6 bases from J; junction bases left unmatched: 9. The CDR3 length is 15 residues. Per the germline V gene, CDR1 is SEHNR and CDR2 is FQNEAQ (reference sequence). The CDR3 loop reads CASSFGQGGPHGYTF. CDR3 DNA sequence: TGTGCCAGCAGCTTCGGACAGGGAGGTCCCCATGGCTACACCTTC.

There are many counts of this clonotype. The V gene is TRBV7-2, the J gene TRBJ1-5, with D hard to call. Germline values: CDR1 SGHTA, CDR2 FQGNSA. V lost 8 bases and J 7 bases, leaving 18 bases between the germline ends. The CDR3 runs 14 residues. The CDR3 region is CASDSAGDQQPQHF. DNA for the CDR3: TGTGCCAGCGACTCCGCGGGAGATCAACAGCCCCAGCATTTT.

The chain is built from TRBV20-1 and TRBJ2-7; the match to TRBD2 covers 8 bases. After removal of 2 bases from V and 4 bases from J, the junction contained 13 bases not matched to a gene. CDR1 and CDR2 from the germline V gene are DFQATT and SNEGSKA (reference sequence). The CDR3 contains 16 residues. CDR3 DNA: TGCAGTGCTAGACCGAATAGCGGGGTTTGGTCGTACGAGCAGTACTTC. The encoded protein is CSARPNSGVWSYEQYF.

This chain links TRBV18 with TRBJ1-5; the match to TRBD1 covers 8 bases. Germline assignment: CDR1 KGHSH and CDR2 LQKENI. The ends lost 2 bases at V and 3 bases at J; junction bases unmatched: 3. The CDR3 is made up of 15 amino acids. CDR3 in DNA: TGTGCCAGCTCACCAGAGACAGGGGACAATCAGCCCCAGCATTTT. Its translation: CASSPETGDNQPQHF.